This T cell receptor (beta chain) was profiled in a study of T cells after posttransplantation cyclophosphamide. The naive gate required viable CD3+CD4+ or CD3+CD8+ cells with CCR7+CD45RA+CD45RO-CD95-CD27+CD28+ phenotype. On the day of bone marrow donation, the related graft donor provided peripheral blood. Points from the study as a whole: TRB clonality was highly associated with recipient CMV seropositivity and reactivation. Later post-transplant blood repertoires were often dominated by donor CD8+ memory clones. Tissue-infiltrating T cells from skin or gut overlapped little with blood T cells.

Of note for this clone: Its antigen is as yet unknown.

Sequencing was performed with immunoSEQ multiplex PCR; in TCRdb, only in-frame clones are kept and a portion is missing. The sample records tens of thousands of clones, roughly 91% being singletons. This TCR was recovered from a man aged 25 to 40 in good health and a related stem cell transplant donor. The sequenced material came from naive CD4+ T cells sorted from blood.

This CDR3 reads CASSLTPGLSVETQYF. The CDR3 nucleotides read TGTGCCAGCAGCTTGACTCCGGGACTGTCGGTGGAGACCCAGTACTTC. This chain joins TRBV5-6 and TRBJ2-5, with D perhaps TRBD2 (6 bases). This CDR3 has 16 residues. V lost 1 base, J lost 5 bases, and 18 bases lay in between. CDR1 is SGHDT, CDR2 YYEEEE, per germline. The full variable domain, completed using reference TRBV5-6 and TRBJ2-5, is DAGVTQSPTHLIKTRGQQVTLRCSPKSGHDTVSWYQQALGQGPQFIFQYYEEEERQRGNFPDRFSGHQFPNYSSELNVNALLLGDSALYLCASSLTPGLSVETQYFGPGTRLLVL.